These 5 T cell receptor beta chains came from one sample sequenced in a study of Ad26.COV2.S vaccination and SARS-CoV-2 variants. The treatment was: over 15 received Ad26.COV2.S at low or high dose, single or two shots; about 5 received placebo; per-sample allocation not given. Sampling happened 63 days after the first vaccine or placebo injection. Here immunoSEQ multiplex PCR was the method, and the copy in TCRdb shows in-frame clones only, minus some. The sample has about 350,000 clones; 75% to 90% are singletons. Sequenced material: peripheral blood, taken in a trial of Ad26.COV2.S vaccine versus placebo. All receptors come from a person between 18 and 60 years old who received the Ad26.COV2.S COVID-19 vaccine or a placebo.

The CDR3 here is CASRSFRDGPYEQYF. CDR3 in DNA: TGTGCCAGCAGATCCTTCCGGGACGGCCCCTACGAGCAGTACTTC. V usage is TRBV7-9 and J usage is TRBJ2-7; D is possibly TRBD1 or TRBD2 (5 bases each). This CDR3 has 15 residues. Trimming took off 6 bases at V and 2 bases at J, with 17 bases between the two ends. Germline V gene data show CDR1 as SEHNR and CDR2 as FQNEAQ (reference sequence).

J is TRBJ2-1 and V is TRBV19; D not certain. The V end lost 6 bases, the J end lost 6 bases, and 6 bases lay between the germline ends. CDR3 length: 11 amino acids. Germline assignment: CDR1 LNHDA and CDR2 SQIVND (reference sequence). The CDR3 spells CASSVLNEQFF. The CDR3 DNA follows: TGTGCCAGTAGCGTTCTCAATGAGCAGTTCTTC.

The chain uses TRBV4-3 and TRBJ1-2, with D possibly TRBD1 on 5 matching bases. Germline V lookup: CDR1 LGHNA, CDR2 YSLEER. Trimming stripped 6 bases from V and 4 bases from J, with 33 bases between. This CDR3 has 20 amino acids. The CDR3 reads CASSRNRGGTVQSRTYGYTF. In DNA, the CDR3 is TGCGCCAGCAGTCGCAATCGTGGAGGGACGGTCCAAAGCCGGACCTATGGCTACACCTTC.

The chain uses TRBV19 and TRBJ2-4; no definite D call. The CDR3 spans 15 residues. Germline V gene sequence: CDR1 LNHDA, CDR2 SQIVND (reference sequence). V was cut by 3 bases and J by 0 bases, with 9 bases left in between. The CDR3 region is CASSITELAKNIQYF. In DNA form, the CDR3 reads TGTGCCAGTAGTATTACAGAACTAGCCAAAAACATTCAGTACTTC. The complete variable domain, with remaining parts taken from reference TRBV19 and TRBJ2-4, reads DGGITQSPKYLFRKEGQNVTLSCEQNLNHDAMYWYRQDPGQGLRLIYYSQIVNDFQKGDIAEGYSVSREKKESFPLTVTSAQKNPTAFYLCASSITELAKNIQYFGAGTRLSVL.

The chain carries TRBV7-3 and TRBJ2-2, with 8 bases lining up with TRBD2. Germline-derived CDR1 and CDR2 are SGHTA and FQGTGA. Germline trimming cut 5 bases from V and 7 bases from J; bases unmatched to any gene: 12. The CDR3 length is 16 residues. The CDR3 spells CASSTAGAGGGGELFF. Written as DNA, the CDR3 is TGTGCCAGCAGCACAGCGGGAGCGGGCGGCGGCGGGGAGCTGTTTTTT.